These T cell receptor beta chains were read from a single sample in a study of CXCR3-negative and CXCR3-positive naive CD8 T cells. TCRdb re-analyzed the 5' RACE reads; it lists each CDR3 protein once, without DNA. The sample's table shows approximately 83,000 distinct CDR3 sequences. Sequencing was performed on naive CXCR3- CD8+ T cells from blood. The receptors come from a human donor in good health. Some clones in this sample may be carry-over from other donors' samples. Each CDR3 is given with its conserved first and last residue. The order of the fields is J gene, clone size, V gene, CDR3 protein. Clone sizes are given selectively: once, few, many, or a class where the clone is expanded.

j_call: TRBJ1-5
clone_size: -
v_call: TRBV28
cdr3_aa: CASITPKGPQPQHF

j_call: TRBJ2-7
clone_size: -
v_call: TRBV28
cdr3_aa: CASTLTSGNTYEQYF

j_call: TRBJ1-1
clone_size: -
v_call: TRBV29-1
cdr3_aa: CSVEIMGYSEAFF

j_call: TRBJ2-7
clone_size: -
v_call: TRBV12-3/TRBV12-4
cdr3_aa: CASSGTNYNEQYF

j_call: TRBJ1-1
clone_size: -
v_call: TRBV7-9
cdr3_aa: CASSSREVWVNTEAFF

j_call: TRBJ2-3
clone_size: -
v_call: TRBV12-3/TRBV12-4
cdr3_aa: CASSPPSGEGVTDTQYF

j_call: TRBJ2-3
clone_size: -
v_call: TRBV29-1
cdr3_aa: CSVELGYTDTQYF

j_call: TRBJ2-2
clone_size: -
v_call: TRBV20-1
cdr3_aa: CSAREFASGSTGELFF

j_call: TRBJ1-1
clone_size: -
v_call: TRBV5-5
cdr3_aa: CASSLGTGGTEAFF

j_call: TRBJ2-7
clone_size: -
v_call: TRBV7-8
cdr3_aa: CASSPVLGTGGPEQYF

j_call: TRBJ1-2
clone_size: -
v_call: TRBV21-1
cdr3_aa: CASSRIAGKDGYTF

j_call: TRBJ2-1
clone_size: -
v_call: TRBV7-8
cdr3_aa: CASSPPQVSYNEQFF

j_call: TRBJ2-7
clone_size: -
v_call: TRBV12-3/TRBV12-4
cdr3_aa: CASSLLLDPYEQYF

j_call: TRBJ2-5
clone_size: -
v_call: TRBV10-2
cdr3_aa: CASSDMDNHEQETQYF

j_call: TRBJ2-5
clone_size: -
v_call: TRBV29-1
cdr3_aa: CSVEEAGTGRGETQYF

j_call: TRBJ2-5
clone_size: -
v_call: TRBV7-9
cdr3_aa: CASSLIQQETQYF

j_call: TRBJ2-7
clone_size: -
v_call: TRBV4-3
cdr3_aa: CASSQDIILQGSYEQYF

j_call: TRBJ1-1
clone_size: -
v_call: TRBV4-1
cdr3_aa: CASSQQENTEAFF

j_call: TRBJ2-1
clone_size: -
v_call: TRBV5-4
cdr3_aa: CASSALGGSFQFF

j_call: TRBJ1-1
clone_size: -
v_call: TRBV15
cdr3_aa: CATSLWATEAFF

j_call: TRBJ1-2
clone_size: -
v_call: TRBV29-1
cdr3_aa: CSVYRGLVYGYTF

j_call: TRBJ2-1
clone_size: -
v_call: TRBV24-1
cdr3_aa: CATSDASGYNEQFF

j_call: TRBJ2-7
clone_size: -
v_call: TRBV12-3/TRBV12-4
cdr3_aa: CASSPVVAGGTYEQYF

j_call: TRBJ2-7
clone_size: -
v_call: TRBV28
cdr3_aa: CASSLLSRGYEQYF

j_call: TRBJ2-1
clone_size: -
v_call: TRBV7-3
cdr3_aa: CASSLSADTYEQYF

j_call: TRBJ2-3
clone_size: -
v_call: TRBV12-3/TRBV12-4
cdr3_aa: CASSLGGRSPTDTQYF

j_call: TRBJ2-7
clone_size: -
v_call: TRBV7-9
cdr3_aa: CASLPFSPGGSYEQYF

j_call: TRBJ2-7
clone_size: -
v_call: TRBV15
cdr3_aa: CATSRDGTGLYEQYF

j_call: TRBJ2-7
clone_size: -
v_call: TRBV23-1
cdr3_aa: CASSQLGSAGGRSWFPNYEQYF

j_call: TRBJ1-3
clone_size: -
v_call: TRBV29-1
cdr3_aa: CSVESGNTIYF

j_call: TRBJ2-1
clone_size: -
v_call: TRBV30
cdr3_aa: CALWTGGNEQFF

j_call: TRBJ2-7
clone_size: -
v_call: TRBV18
cdr3_aa: CASSPGSGGTYEQYF

j_call: TRBJ2-7
clone_size: -
v_call: TRBV3-1
cdr3_aa: CASSQAGGPYEQYF

j_call: TRBJ2-5
clone_size: -
v_call: TRBV18
cdr3_aa: CASSPWGTRGETQYF

j_call: TRBJ2-1
clone_size: -
v_call: TRBV6-6
cdr3_aa: CAISSPGDGNEQFF

j_call: TRBJ2-7
clone_size: medium-sized
v_call: TRBV2
cdr3_aa: CASSAGPDSYEQYF

j_call: TRBJ2-3
clone_size: -
v_call: TRBV27
cdr3_aa: CASSLSPPAQQYF

j_call: TRBJ1-1
clone_size: -
v_call: TRBV21-1
cdr3_aa: CASSKEEGTKTEAFF

j_call: TRBJ2-1
clone_size: -
v_call: TRBV29-1
cdr3_aa: CSVARGSPHNEQFF

j_call: TRBJ1-1
clone_size: -
v_call: TRBV7-3
cdr3_aa: CASSLTGATEAFF

j_call: TRBJ2-7
clone_size: -
v_call: TRBV4-3
cdr3_aa: CASSQDSGGPTYEQYF

j_call: TRBJ1-2
clone_size: -
v_call: TRBV7-9
cdr3_aa: CASSAQTGTEDDYTF

j_call: TRBJ2-2
clone_size: -
v_call: TRBV15
cdr3_aa: CATSPNLGSSEFANTGELFF

j_call: TRBJ1-5
clone_size: -
v_call: TRBV12-3/TRBV12-4
cdr3_aa: CASSPNQPQHF

j_call: TRBJ2-1
clone_size: -
v_call: TRBV12-3/TRBV12-4
cdr3_aa: CASRDPLGGGEQFF

j_call: TRBJ2-2
clone_size: -
v_call: TRBV29-1
cdr3_aa: CSVEDMAGELFF

j_call: TRBJ1-5
clone_size: -
v_call: TRBV28
cdr3_aa: CASRQYSNQPQHF

j_call: TRBJ2-7
clone_size: -
v_call: TRBV6-6
cdr3_aa: CASSITYEQYF

j_call: TRBJ1-4
clone_size: -
v_call: TRBV29-1
cdr3_aa: CSVEQGMSEKLFF

j_call: TRBJ2-5
clone_size: -
v_call: TRBV7-6
cdr3_aa: CASSSGQGLETQYF

j_call: TRBJ2-1
clone_size: -
v_call: TRBV10-3
cdr3_aa: CAISESGLGQFRRNEQFF

j_call: TRBJ2-7
clone_size: -
v_call: TRBV7-6
cdr3_aa: CASSLAGDSSYEQYF

j_call: TRBJ1-3
clone_size: -
v_call: TRBV11-2
cdr3_aa: CASSWDSSGNTIYF

j_call: TRBJ2-2
clone_size: -
v_call: TRBV19
cdr3_aa: CATEAGLGLTGELFF

j_call: TRBJ2-7
clone_size: -
v_call: TRBV6-2/TRBV6-3
cdr3_aa: CASSYEGYEQYF